This T cell receptor beta chain is drawn from a study of CD8 T cells in Susac syndrome. Looked up from germline, CDR1 is LNHNV and CDR2 is YYDKDF (reference sequence). J lost 8 bases, V lost 3 bases, and 14 bases had no gene match. This CDR3 contains 19 residues. An amount of RNA that ranged from 0.5 to 1 ug was reverse transcribed with random hexamers. One entry per CDR3 protein results from TCRdb running MiXCR on the immunoSEQ multiplex PCR reads. The sample lists around 150,000 distinct CDR3 sequences; approximately 94% were seen once. The gene calls are TRBV15 and TRBJ1-6; 12 bases are a match to TRBD1. The receptor's source is a human donor with Susac syndrome. The sequencing sample was made of CD4+ T cells from PBMCs. The CDR3 sequence is CATSSGPSGTGGFHSPLHF. The CDR3 coding sequence is TGTGCCACCAGCAGTGGACCTTCCGGGACAGGGGGCTTCCATTCACCCCTCCACTTT.